This TCR beta chain comes out of a study of OX40 agonist ivuxolimab in advanced cancers. General study findings and limits: In general, CD8+ T cells held more expanded clones than CD4+ did, on average.

This CDR3 comprises 13 residues. Germline V gene sequence: CDR1 SGHRS, CDR2 YFSETQ. The J segment lost 16 bases and the V segment lost 3 bases, leaving 11 bases of the junction unmatched. On this clone itself: As yet, its antigen is unknown.

Clones were read by immunoSEQ multiplex PCR, and TCRdb kept only the in-frame ones, dropping some. This table holds some 100,000 clones, under 90% found once. This sequence originates from an adult with an advanced solid tumor such as melanoma, head and neck, liver or kidney cancer. The sequencing here drew on CD4+ or CD8+ T cells sorted from blood, taken in a trial of the OX40 agonist ivuxolimab. This chain uses TRBV5-1 with TRBJ2-4; 9 positions agree with TRBD1. Here the CDR3 reads CASSWMGQGGLYF. CDR3 bases: TGCGCCAGCAGCTGGATGGGACAGGGAGGCTTATACTTC.